Listed here are 17 T cell receptor beta chains from one sample, sequenced in a study of chemoradiotherapy in HPV16-positive cancers. Sequencing used immunoSEQ multiplex PCR; TCRdb keeps in-frame clones, though not all of them. Among tens of thousands of clones listed, about 86% were seen once. Sequences were derived from blood, sampled from a patient who underwent chemoradiotherapy. Source of these receptors: a human donor with HPV-associated anogenital cancer.

The rearrangement uses TRBV6-1 and TRBJ1-1; no reliable D call. V was pared by 3 bases and J by 0 bases, with 8 bases between. Germline V gives CDR1 MNHNS, CDR2 SASEGT. The CDR3 length is 14 residues. CDR3 sequence reads: CASSEEFLNTEAFF. In DNA form, the CDR3 reads TGTGCCAGCAGTGAGGAGTTTCTGAACACTGAAGCTTTCTTT.

The CDR3 DNA is TGTGCCAGCAGCCCATCGTCCTCCTATGGCTACACCTTC. Its protein product is CASSPSSSYGYTF. The chain uses TRBV7-2 and TRBJ1-2, with D unresolved. CDR3 length: 13 residues. Germline CDR1 and CDR2: SGHTA and FQGNSA. Trimming took 5 bases from V and 4 from J, leaving 11 bases between them.

This clone was seen a handful of times. The gene calls are TRBV7-2 and TRBJ1-5, with D tentatively TRBD1 (5 bases). Germline V lookup: CDR1 SGHTA, CDR2 FQGNSA. The CDR3 covers 16 residues. The V and J ends lost 6 bases and 0 bases respectively, with 15 bases between them. CDR3 sequence (DNA): TGTGCCAGCAGGGTTGGGACGGCAGATAGCAATCAGCCCCAGCATTTT. Its translation: CASRVGTADSNQPQHF.

The V and J genes are TRBV7-2 and TRBJ2-3, with TRBD2 matching 7 bases. The germline V gene has CDR1 SGHTA and CDR2 FQGNSA. This CDR3 has 14 residues. Trimming took 5 bases from V and 6 from J; bases not matched to a gene: 8. CDR3 coding DNA: TGTGCCAGCAGCCCACCCCCCGGGAGGGATACGCAGTATTTT. Amino acids: CASSPPPGRDTQYF.

This sequence joins TRBV6-1 and TRBJ2-5; perhaps TRBD2 as D (6 bases). CDR1 and CDR2 (germline): MNHNS, SASEGT. Trimming removed 8 bases from V and 4 bases from J, with 11 bases in between. CDR3 length: 12 residues. The CDR3 protein is CASGTSGETQYF. Here the CDR3 DNA reads TGTGCCAGCGGGACTTCGGGAGAGACCCAGTACTTC.

V usage is TRBV7-2 and J usage is TRBJ2-2; TRBD2 matches 10 bases. Germline CDR1 reads SGHTA; CDR2 reads FQGNSA. This CDR3 is built from 15 residues. V shed 4 bases, J shed 8 bases, and the junction held 7 bases outside the gene matches. In DNA, the CDR3 is TGTGCCAGCAGCTCCCAGCGGGGGGGATCTGGGGAGCTGTTTTTT. It translates to CASSSQRGGSGELFF.

The gene calls are TRBV6-4 and TRBJ1-1; possibly TRBD1 for D (5 bases). Per the germline V gene, CDR1 is MRHNA and CDR2 is SNTAGT. Trimming removed 6 bases at V and 10 bases at J, with 18 bases between. The CDR3 has 13 residues. CDR3: CASSPGRSSSAFF. The CDR3 DNA reads TGTGCCAGCAGCCCGGGGCGATCCTCTTCAGCTTTCTTT.

The rearrangement uses TRBV7-2 and TRBJ2-5; 7 bases are a match to TRBD2. CDR1 and CDR2 (germline): SGHTA, FQGNSA. The CDR3 runs 16 residues. V was clipped by 2 bases and J by 5 bases; unmatched bases: 11. The CDR3 DNA is TGTGCCAGCAGCTTACAGGGAGGGGTTTCAAGGGAGACCCAGTACTTC. Its protein is CASSLQGGVSRETQYF.

The chain is built from TRBV28 and TRBJ1-2; 7 nucleotides align to TRBD1. V shed 1 base and J 8 bases; nucleotides not matched to a gene: 10. Germline V CDR1 and CDR2: MDHEN, SYDVKM. This CDR3 comprises 15 residues. The CDR3 loop is CASSLFYQGVKGYTF. CDR3 DNA: TGTGCCAGCAGTTTATTTTATCAGGGGGTGAAAGGCTACACCTTC.

The V gene is TRBV7-9, the J gene TRBJ1-5, with a tentative D call TRBD1 (5 bases). V lost 3 bases and J lost 0, with 18 bases in between. The germline V gene has CDR1 SEHNR and CDR2 FQNEAQ (reference sequence). This CDR3 has 18 amino acids. CDR3 loop: CASSFGGGPIYSNQPQHF. In DNA, the CDR3 is TGTGCCAGCAGCTTTGGTGGGGGACCCATCTATAGCAATCAGCCCCAGCATTTT.

J is TRBJ1-6 and V is TRBV10-3; 9 bases align to TRBD1. This CDR3 is 14 amino acids long. Germline CDR1 and CDR2: ENHRY and SYGVKD. The V and J ends lost 5 bases and 5 bases, in that order; junction bases with no gene match: 1. The CDR3 region is CAISRDRDNSPLHF. The CDR3 coding sequence is TGTGCCATCAGTAGGGACAGGGATAATTCACCCCTCCACTTT.

The rearrangement joins TRBV10-3 to TRBJ1-1, with unresolved D. Trimming pared 3 bases from V and 1 base from J, leaving 9 bases between. Germline lookup yields CDR1 ENHRY and CDR2 SYGVKD. The CDR3 covers 14 residues. In DNA form, the CDR3 reads TGTGCCATCAGTGACCTCGGAGGGAACACTGAAGCTTTCTTT. Protein sequence: CAISDLGGNTEAFF.

This clone was detected a few times. This chain connects TRBV29-1 to TRBJ1-1; D may be TRBD1 (5 bases). CDR3 length: 10 amino acids. Germline loops: CDR1 SQVTM, CDR2 ANQGSEA. The V gene lost 3 bases and the J gene lost 8 bases, with 7 bases spanning the gap. The CDR3 sequence is CSVDGGEAFF. The CDR3 DNA sequence: TGCAGCGTTGACGGGGGAGAAGCTTTCTTT.

J is TRBJ2-6 and V is TRBV4-2; 11 bases line up with TRBD1. The V gene end was trimmed by 0 bases and the J gene end by 1 base; junction bases not matched to a gene: 2. From germline, CDR1 is LGHNA and CDR2 YNFKEQ. This CDR3 is built from 18 residues. CDR3 loop: CASSQEGTGGSGANVLTF. In DNA form, the CDR3 reads TGTGCCAGCAGCCAAGAGGGGACAGGGGGATCTGGGGCCAACGTCCTGACTTTC.

The chain joins TRBV19 to TRBJ2-7, with D maybe TRBD2 (6 bases). Germline CDR1 LNHDA, CDR2 SQIVND (reference sequence). CDR3 size: 15 residues. Trimming removed 5 bases from V and 6 bases from J, with 20 bases in between. The CDR3 nucleotides are TGTGCCAGTAGTTCTGAGGAGGGGAACTGGGCCGAGCAGTACTTC. Translated, it gives CASSSEEGNWAEQYF.

The V gene is TRBV29-1, the J gene TRBJ2-7, with D tentatively TRBD2 (6 bases). V lost 3 bases and J lost 2, with 26 bases in between. Germline CDR1 reads SQVTM; CDR2 reads ANQGSEA. CDR3 length equals 18 residues. The CDR3 protein is CSVELVAIGGAKAYEQYF. In DNA form, the CDR3 reads TGCAGCGTTGAGCTAGTTGCCATAGGAGGGGCCAAAGCCTACGAGCAGTACTTC.

The count of this clone is one. The chain has TRBV6-1 and TRBJ2-7; maybe TRBD1 (8 bases). The V gene's germline CDR1 is MNHNS and CDR2 SASEGT. Trimming removed 6 bases at V and 3 bases at J, with 15 bases between. The CDR3 sequence is 14 residues long. The DNA of the CDR3 is TGTGCCAGCAGCGTAACAGGGGGGGTCTACGAGCAGTACTTC. Protein product: CASSVTGGVYEQYF.